The clone carrying this T cell receptor (beta chain) was seen just once. Its antigen is as yet unknown. The sample comes from a study of T cell responses to AZD1222 COVID-19 vaccine. Study results and limitations: Reportedly, close to half of spike-specific TCRs are directed against unmutated variant regions. Repertoires in all cases were sampled only once the peak T cell response had passed. Receipt of two AZD1222 doses was followed by a rise in Spike-specific TCR breadth and depth. Baseline testing showed seropositivity in only a handful of AZD1222 recipients.

Measured with immunoSEQ multiplex PCR; TCRdb has only the in-frame clones, and not every one. The data show 100,000 to 150,000 clones, with roughly 93% seen just once and around 0.98% held by the top ten. V gave up 6 bases and J gave up 5 bases, with 16 bases separating them. This CDR3 region has 14 residues. Germline CDR1 and CDR2: LGHDT and YNNKEL (reference sequence). The starting material was peripheral blood, obtained 28 days after the second AZD1222 dose. The sequence derives from an adult who received the AZD1222 COVID-19 vaccine. This chain connects TRBV3-1 (or the pseudogene TRBV3-2) to TRBJ2-5; D is perhaps TRBD1 (6 bases). CDR3 in DNA: TGTGCCAGCAGTGTCAACAGGGATATGGAGACCCAGTACTTC. Translated, it gives CASSVNRDMETQYF.